This TCR beta chain was sequenced in a study of PD-1 blockade in classical Hodgkin lymphoma. Whole-study results and caveats: Unlike CD8+ TCR diversity, which did not rise significantly by C4D1, CD4+ TCR diversity did. Healthy donors were reported to have higher baseline TCR diversity than newly diagnosed patients. Exclusion was applied to patients who started nivolumab under 1 year after ASCT.

Using immunoSEQ multiplex PCR, the repertoire was profiled, and TCRdb retains in-frame clones only, with some absent. The sample lists tens of thousands of clones; roughly nine tenths were seen once. As for this clone: Antigen unknown.

Every one of the patients relapsed after autologous stem cell transplantation (brentuximab vedotin exposure was variable). Patients reached a best response of complete response, partial response or progressive disease. CDR3 size: 12 residues. CDR1 is LNHDA and CDR2 is SQIVND in the germline V gene (reference sequence). Sample: peripheral blood mononuclear cells (PBMCs), taken at baseline. The chain employs TRBV19 and TRBJ1-2; TRBD1 is a possible D gene (5 bases). The sequence came from a human donor with classical Hodgkin lymphoma. As DNA, the CDR3 is TGTGCTACGAACGGGGACGGCGGGGGCTACACCTTC. Its translation is CATNGDGGGYTF.